Below are 3 T cell receptor beta chains sequenced from a single sample in a study of patients and donors after allogeneic stem cell transplantation. One entry per CDR3 protein results from TCRdb running MiXCR on the RT-PCR reads. This repertoire shows 150,000 or so distinct CDR3 sequences, 20% to 25% found once; its top ten account for more than 25%. Sequencing was carried out using blood, either unsorted or a sorted T cell fraction (not recorded which). The receptors originated from a human donor who was either an allogeneic HSCT recipient or a stem cell or donor lymphocyte infusion donor (not recorded which). It is not recorded whose cells these are; they may come from a transplant donor.

The V gene is TRBV3-1, the J gene TRBJ2-2, with D hard to call. The CDR3 has 15 residues. The V gene's germline CDR1 is LGHDT and CDR2 YNNKEL (reference sequence). Trimming cost V 2 bases and J 2 bases, with 9 bases left between them. The CDR3 is CASSQSDGNTGELFF. The CDR3 DNA reads TGTGCCAGCAGCCAATCGGACGGTAACACCGGGGAGCTGTTTTTT.

This sequence joins TRBV12-3 or TRBV12-4 and TRBJ2-3; D is ambiguous. Between the trimmed V and J ends, which lost 6 bases and 7 bases, there was a span of 11 bases. This CDR3 spans 12 amino acids. The CDR3: CASSPDPYTQYF. The DNA of the CDR3 is TGTGCCAGCAGCCCGGACCCCTATACGCAGTATTTT.

V and J are TRBV7-9 and TRBJ2-1, with 9 bases identical to TRBD2. CDR1 SEHNR and CDR2 FQNEAQ come from the germline V gene (reference sequence). The CDR3 length is 14 residues. Trimming removed 4 bases from V and 4 bases from J; junction bases left unmatched: 2. The CDR3 region is CASSSTSGYNEQFF. Written as DNA, the CDR3 is TGTGCCAGCAGCTCGACTAGCGGATACAATGAGCAGTTCTTC.